These 21 T cell receptor beta chains were sequenced from one sample in a study of blood T cell repertoires in COVID-19. Clones were read by immunoSEQ multiplex PCR, and TCRdb kept only the in-frame ones, dropping some. Of fewer than 85,000 clones listed, approximately 90% are singletons. Source material: peripheral blood. These receptors all stem from a human donor in a cohort sampled during active COVID-19.

This chain connects TRBV6-2 or TRBV6-3 to TRBJ1-1; 9 positions match TRBD1. V lost 0 bases to trimming and J lost 6 bases; unmatched junction nucleotides: 8. The CDR3 loop spans 16 amino acids. In germline, CDR1 is MNHEY, CDR2 SVGEGT. CDR3 nucleotides: TGTGCCAGCAGTTACTCACACCGGGACAGGGAATCTGAAGCTTTCTTT. Its translation is CASSYSHRDRESEAFF.

The genes are TRBV28 and TRBJ1-3; D is ambiguous. The CDR3 contains 17 residues. Per germline, CDR1 MDHEN and CDR2 SYDVKM. Trimming took 5 bases from V and 0 from J, leaving 17 bases between them. The CDR3: CASSPPHPSLSGNTIYF. CDR3 sequence (DNA): TGTGCCAGCAGTCCCCCCCACCCGAGCCTCTCTGGAAACACCATATATTTT.

The chain carries TRBV11-2 and TRBJ2-1, with 7 positions matching TRBD2. CDR3 length equals 16 residues. J was trimmed by 3 bases and V by 4 bases; bases with no gene match: 9. CDR1 SGHAT and CDR2 FQNNGV come from the germline V gene. DNA of the CDR3: TGTGCCAGCAGCTCCCTGGTGCGGGGGTTCTACAATGAGCAGTTCTTC. It yields the protein CASSSLVRGFYNEQFF.

The chain carries TRBV19 and TRBJ1-4; TRBD1 matches 12 bases. The J segment lost 6 bases and the V segment lost 6 bases, leaving 8 bases of the junction unmatched. This CDR3 is built from 16 residues. Germline lookup yields CDR1 LNHDA and CDR2 SQIVND (reference sequence). CDR3 in DNA: TGTGCCAGTAGCGAGGGGACAGGGGGCGGATATGAAAAACTGTTTTTT. Translating gives CASSEGTGGGYEKLFF.

V usage is TRBV11-3 and J usage is TRBJ2-7; D may be TRBD1 (6 bases). CDR3 length equals 16 residues. The V end was cut by 5 bases, the J end by 9 bases, with 26 bases between. Germline CDR1 reads SGHNT; CDR2 reads YENEEA. Written as DNA, the CDR3 is TGTGCCAGCAGCCATAGACAGGTCCCCCTATTACGGGCGCAGTACTTC. The encoded protein is CASSHRQVPLLRAQYF.

This clone appeared a single time. V usage is TRBV18 and J usage is TRBJ2-7; unclear D gene. Looked up from germline, CDR1 is KGHSH and CDR2 is LQKENI. The CDR3 covers 12 residues. V was clipped by 2 bases and J by 4 bases, with 6 bases between them. CDR3 loop: CASSPNSYEQYF. The CDR3 nucleotides are TGTGCCAGCTCACCAAACAGTTACGAGCAGTACTTC.

The chain couples TRBV28 to TRBJ2-7, with D tentatively TRBD2 (6 bases). The germline V gene encodes CDR1 MDHEN and CDR2 SYDVKM. The CDR3 is made up of 13 amino acids. The V end lost 6 bases, the J end lost 6 bases, and 15 bases lay between the germline ends. CDR3 in DNA: TGTGCCAGCAGGGGGGGACTTCGAGGCGAGCAGTACTTC. It specifies CASRGGLRGEQYF.

The V gene is TRBV6-6, the J gene TRBJ1-2; 12 nucleotides match TRBD1. The CDR3 runs to 14 residues. V shed 4 bases and J 6 bases; nucleotides not matched to a gene: 3. CDR1 MNHNY and CDR2 SVGAGI come from the germline V gene (reference sequence). CDR3 region: CASSFGTGGDGYTF. The DNA for the CDR3 is TGTGCCAGCAGTTTTGGGACAGGGGGCGATGGCTACACCTTC.

A remark on this clone: Distinct nucleotide sequences in the sample also encode this CDR3. V usage is TRBV27 and J usage is TRBJ1-1; 7 bases align to TRBD1. Germline assignment: CDR1 MNHEY and CDR2 SMNVEV (reference sequence). The CDR3 is 15 residues long. V gave up 6 bases and J gave up 0 bases; unmatched junction bases: 7. This chain's CDR3 is CASSPGTVMNTEAFF. The CDR3 DNA sequence: TGTGCCAGCAGCCCGGGGACAGTCATGAACACTGAAGCTTTCTTT.

This chain connects TRBV4-2 to TRBJ1-5; D call uncertain. V was clipped by 0 bases and J by 5 bases, with 11 bases between them. CDR1 and CDR2 from the germline V gene are LGHNA and YNFKEQ. The CDR3 loop spans 15 amino acids. The CDR3 region is CASSQDSGSHQPQHF. The CDR3 DNA follows: TGTGCCAGCAGCCAAGATTCAGGAAGCCATCAGCCCCAGCATTTT.

The chain has TRBV2 and TRBJ1-1; tentatively, D is TRBD1 (5 bases). The germline gives CDR1 SNHLY, CDR2 FYNNEI. This CDR3 comprises 17 residues. Trimming removed 4 bases from V and 1 base from J, with 19 bases in between. Written as DNA, the CDR3 is TGTGCCAGCAGTGGGGGGAGGGCCAGCCCGAGGAACACTGAAGCTTTCTTT. It specifies CASSGGRASPRNTEAFF.

The chain recombines TRBV28 with TRBJ2-7, with D perhaps TRBD2 (6 bases). The germline V gene encodes CDR1 MDHEN and CDR2 SYDVKM. The CDR3 loop spans 12 amino acids. With 3 bases removed from V and 5 bases from J, the gap between germline ends came to 8 bases. CDR3 sequence (DNA): TGTGCCAGCAGTTTGACGGGGGACGAGCAGTACTTC. This sequence encodes CASSLTGDEQYF.

The V call is TRBV12-3 or TRBV12-4, the J call TRBJ2-1; 7 nucleotides line up with TRBD1. The CDR3 runs 13 residues. J gave up 2 bases and V 8 bases, and 3 bases lay outside the gene matches. CDR3 nucleotide sequence: TGTGCCAGCTGGGACAGTCCCTACAATGAGCAGTTCTTC. This codes for CASWDSPYNEQFF.

The rearrangement joins TRBV5-1 to TRBJ2-7; 10 nucleotides align to TRBD1. There are 14 residues in the CDR3. With 4 bases clipped from V and 9 bases from J, the junction kept 10 bases outside the gene matches. Germline V gene lookup returns CDR1 SGHRS and CDR2 YFSETQ. CDR3 region: CASSHGTGESGQYF. CDR3 DNA: TGCGCCAGCAGCCACGGGACAGGGGAGTCAGGGCAGTACTTC.

This sequence joins TRBV24-1 and TRBJ2-2; D is perhaps TRBD1 (6 bases). This CDR3 contains 14 residues. V lost 7 bases and J 3 bases, leaving 11 bases between the germline ends. Germline V gene lookup returns CDR1 KGHDR and CDR2 SFDVKD. CDR3 sequence reads: CATSYGQYTGELFF. CDR3 DNA: TGTGCCACCAGCTACGGACAGTACACCGGGGAGCTGTTTTTT.

The J gene is TRBJ1-1, the V gene TRBV4-1; D might be TRBD1 (6 bases). The CDR3 runs to 15 residues. Trimming removed 0 bases from V and 2 bases from J, with 10 bases in between. The germline V gene has CDR1 MGHRA and CDR2 YSYEKL. The CDR3 loop is CASSQERGSNTEAFF. CDR3 bases: TGCGCCAGCAGCCAAGAAAGGGGGAGTAACACTGAAGCTTTCTTT.

This chain uses TRBV20-1 with TRBJ1-4; no firm D call. There are 13 residues in the CDR3. Germline V gene data show CDR1 as DFQATT and CDR2 as SNEGSKA (reference sequence). V lost 3 bases and J lost 0, with 5 bases in between. CDR3 region: CSASTTTNEKLFF. For the CDR3, the DNA is TGCAGTGCTAGTACTACAACTAATGAAAAACTGTTTTTT.

The genes are TRBV27 and TRBJ1-2; 10 bases are a match to TRBD1. CDR3 length: 13 amino acids. Germline V CDR1 and CDR2: MNHEY, SMNVEV (reference sequence). V was pared by 5 bases and J by 6 bases, with 3 bases of the junction left unmatched. CDR3 loop: CASSPGTGDGYTF. The DNA for the CDR3 is TGTGCCAGCAGTCCGGGGACAGGGGATGGCTACACCTTC.

The chain links TRBV11-1 to TRBJ1-4; D is uncertain. Germline V gives CDR1 SGHAT, CDR2 FQDESV (reference sequence). This CDR3 region has 15 residues. Trimming took off 1 base at V and 8 bases at J, with 14 bases between the two ends. CDR3 region: CASSLDSHSREKLFF. The CDR3 DNA reads as TGTGCCAGCAGCTTAGATTCGCACAGCCGCGAAAAACTGTTTTTT. Full variable domain (outside the CDR3, taken from reference TRBV11-1 and TRBJ1-4): EAEVAQSPRYKITEKSQAVAFWCDPISGHATLYWYRQILGQGPELLVQFQDESVVDDSQLPKDRFSAERLKGVDSTLKIQPAELGDSAMYLCASSLDSHSREKLFFGSGTQLSVL.

V and J are TRBV9 and TRBJ2-7; D gene ambiguous. The V and J ends lost 0 bases and 0 bases respectively, with 7 bases between them. The CDR3 contains 14 residues. CDR1 and CDR2 from the germline V gene are SGDLS and YYNGEE. CDR3 DNA: TGTGCCAGCAGCGTAGCCACTTACTCCTACGAGCAGTACTTC. It translates to CASSVATYSYEQYF.

This chain connects TRBV6-5 to TRBJ2-7; D might be TRBD1 (6 bases). Germline V lookup: CDR1 MNHEY, CDR2 SVGAGI. Trimming removed 0 bases from V and 3 bases from J, with 15 bases in between. The CDR3 sequence is 16 residues long. CDR3: CASSYSMAGTYYEQYF. The CDR3 DNA reads TGTGCCAGCAGTTACTCGATGGCAGGGACATACTACGAGCAGTACTTC.